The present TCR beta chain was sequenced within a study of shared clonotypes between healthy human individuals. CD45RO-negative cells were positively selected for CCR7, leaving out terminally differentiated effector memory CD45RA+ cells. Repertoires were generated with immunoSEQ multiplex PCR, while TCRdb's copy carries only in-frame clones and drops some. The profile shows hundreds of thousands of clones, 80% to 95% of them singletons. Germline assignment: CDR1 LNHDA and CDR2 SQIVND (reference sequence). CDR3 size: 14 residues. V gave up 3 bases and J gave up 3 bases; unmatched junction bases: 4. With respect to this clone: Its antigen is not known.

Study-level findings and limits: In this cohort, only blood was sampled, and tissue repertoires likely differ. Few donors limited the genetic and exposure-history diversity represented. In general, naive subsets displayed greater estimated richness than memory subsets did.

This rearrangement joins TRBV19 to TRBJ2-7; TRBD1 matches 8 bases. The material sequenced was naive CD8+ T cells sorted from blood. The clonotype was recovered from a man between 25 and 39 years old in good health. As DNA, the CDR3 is TGTGCCAGTAGTATGTCAGGGGGCGTCTACGAGCAGTACTTC. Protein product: CASSMSGGVYEQYF. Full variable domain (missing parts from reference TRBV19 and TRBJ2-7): DGGITQSPKYLFRKEGQNVTLSCEQNLNHDAMYWYRQDPGQGLRLIYYSQIVNDFQKGDIAEGYSVSREKKESFPLTVTSAQKNPTAFYLCASSMSGGVYEQYFGPGTRLTVT.